Reported below is one T cell receptor beta chain. Its antigen is undetermined. This entry comes from a study of cytomegalovirus exposure and HLA in healthy donors. Use of 60 Vbeta and 13 Jbeta primers characterized the PCR. TCRdb keeps only in-frame clones here, not all; method: immunoSEQ multiplex PCR. The sample includes under 200,000 clones, roughly 80% seen only once; the top ten take over 3%. The CDR3 spans 16 residues. V shed 1 base and J shed 0 bases, with 12 bases lying between them. Germline V gives CDR1 SGHVS, CDR2 FQNEAQ. Findings and caveats of the study: TRBV6-2, TRBV6-3 and other indistinguishable V segments were excluded. With later analysis, a missense DCLRE1C variant became linked to TCR beta V- and J-gene trimming. There were under 200 TCR beta chains listed as cytomegalovirus-associated. The majority of TCR sequences were rare, yet some public TCRs appeared in many donors.

The receptor comes from a female donor in good health and CMV-seronegative. The sequenced sample consisted of PBMCs. The J gene is TRBJ1-1, the V gene TRBV7-8; D might be TRBD1 (6 bases). This chain's CDR3 is CASSLEGAGVNTEAFF. The CDR3 bases are TGTGCCAGCAGCTTAGAGGGTGCAGGGGTGAACACTGAAGCTTTCTTT.